The 20 T cell receptor beta chains below come from one sample, sequenced in a study of molecular identifiers for immune sequencing clone quantification. TCRdb itself ran the PCR reads through MiXCR, one entry per CDR3 protein. This repertoire shows approximately 680,000 distinct CDR3 sequences, 25% found once; its top ten account for 0.6% to 0.9%. The sequencing input was naive CD8+ T cells from blood, with Jurkat cell RNA spiked in. Stated subset: FACS-sorted CD8+CD4-CCR7+CD45RA+ naive T cells. The receptors here all came from a human donor in good health. Some libraries in this study had Jurkat cell RNA spiked in.

This clonotype was picked up many times. CDR3 protein: CASSLGLEFLYEQYF. DNA for the CDR3: TGCGCCAGCAGCTTGGGACTAGAATTTCTCTACGAGCAGTACTTC. The V call is TRBV5-1, the J call TRBJ2-7, with D perhaps matching TRBD2 (6 bases). This CDR3 contains 15 residues. The V gene lost 0 bases and the J gene lost 3 bases, with 13 bases spanning the gap. Germline CDR1 reads SGHRS; CDR2 reads YFSETQ.

The sample holds a few counts of this clonotype. A much larger clonotype is one base distant, so this may be a read error. The rearrangement links TRBV6-2 or TRBV6-3 to TRBJ2-7; D is perhaps TRBD2 (6 bases). The length of the CDR3 is 13 residues. The germline V gene has CDR1 MNHEY and CDR2 SVGEGT. The V and J ends lost 7 bases and 2 bases respectively, with 12 bases between them. The CDR3 is CASNPGLTYEQYF. CDR3 coding DNA: TGTGCCAGCAACCCGGGACTTACCTACGAGCAGTACTTC.

The rearrangement uses TRBV10-3 and TRBJ2-5; 16 nucleotides align to TRBD2. The CDR3 sequence is 15 residues long. Germline V gene lookup returns CDR1 ENHRY and CDR2 SYGVKD. V shed 10 bases and J 5 bases; nucleotides not matched to a gene: 7. CDR3 region: CATGTSGGAEETQYF. The CDR3 bases are TGTGCCACCGGGACTAGCGGGGGGGCCGAGGAGACCCAGTACTTC.

The V and J genes are TRBV7-6 and TRBJ2-7; D may be TRBD2 (5 bases). This CDR3 has 13 amino acids. V gave up 5 bases and J gave up 5 bases, with 13 bases separating them. Germline CDR1 reads SGHVS; CDR2 reads FNYEAQ. The CDR3 nucleotides are TGTGCCAGCAGCCCCGCCGGGGTTCACGAGCAGTACTTC. It specifies CASSPAGVHEQYF.

As regards this clonotype: Germline and junction disagree at one end, which may indicate a read error. J is TRBJ2-7 and V is TRBV12-3 or TRBV12-4, with TRBD2 matching 7 bases. This CDR3 is built from 13 residues. The CDR3 nucleotides are TGTGCCAGCAGCGCGGGGGAACAGGCCGGAAAGACATTC. This translates into CASSAGEQAGKTF.

Remarks on this clonotype: A much larger clone lies one base from this, so it may be a read error. The chain is built from TRBV7-9 and TRBJ1-1; D gene ambiguous. Trimming pared 5 bases from V and 0 bases from J, leaving 13 bases between. This CDR3 region has 15 residues. Germline loops: CDR1 SEHNR, CDR2 FQNEAQ (reference sequence). The CDR3: CASSEVSGLNTEAFF. Here the CDR3 DNA reads TGTGCCAGCAGCGAGGTGAGTGGCTTGAACACTGAAGCTTTCTTT.

The chain uses TRBV30 and TRBJ1-3; D is perhaps TRBD1 (5 bases). V was shortened by 4 bases and J by 0 bases, with 13 bases between the two germline ends. The CDR3 sequence is 15 residues long. Germline values: CDR1 GTSNPN, CDR2 SVGIG (reference sequence). CDR3 DNA: TGTGCCTGGATCACGAGACAGAACTCTGGAAACACCATATATTTT. Translated: CAWITRQNSGNTIYF.

A few counts support this clonotype. The V and J genes are TRBV5-6 and TRBJ1-6; D perhaps matches TRBD1 (6 bases). Germline V CDR1 and CDR2: SGHDT, YYEEEE. The CDR3 spans 14 residues. V was trimmed by 4 bases and J by 14 bases, leaving 19 bases between them. CDR3 nucleotides: TGTGCCAGCAGCGTGGGACACCCGGAGCGGTCCCTCCACTTT. This sequence encodes CASSVGHPERSLHF. The variable domain in full, with the rest retrieved from reference TRBV5-6 and TRBJ1-6, is DAGVTQSPTHLIKTRGQQVTLRCSPKSGHDTVSWYQQALGQGPQFIFQYYEEEERQRGNFPDRFSGHQFPNYSSELNVNALLLGDSALYLCASSVGHPERSLHFGNGTRLTVT.

The chain combines TRBV7-9 with TRBJ2-7; 8 bases match TRBD2. Trimming removed 4 bases from V and 3 bases from J; junction bases left unmatched: 14. Per germline, CDR1 SEHNR and CDR2 FQNEAQ (reference sequence). This CDR3 has 17 residues. DNA for the CDR3: TGTGCCAGCAGCTATACGTCCGGGGGGGCGCTCATCTACGAGCAGTACTTC. Protein: CASSYTSGGALIYEQYF. Full variable domain (remainder filled in from reference TRBV7-9 and TRBJ2-7): DTGVSQNPRHKITKRGQNVTFRCDPISEHNRLYWYRQTLGQGPEFLTYFQNEAQLEKSRLLSDRFSAERPKGSFSTLEIQRTEQGDSAMYLCASSYTSGGALIYEQYFGPGTRLTVT.

The chain couples TRBV28 to TRBJ2-1; D is possibly TRBD2 (6 bases). V lost 11 bases and J lost 5, with 13 bases in between. In germline, CDR1 is MDHEN, CDR2 SYDVKM. The CDR3 has 12 amino acids. CDR3 in DNA: TGTGCCTCCGGGACTCGCGACAATGAGCAGTTCTTC. This codes for CASGTRDNEQFF.

This clonotype was seen many times. The chain carries TRBV4-3 and TRBJ1-2; a weak D match, TRBD1 (6 bases). From germline, CDR1 is LGHNA and CDR2 YSLEER. This CDR3 region has 14 residues. Trimming removed 3 bases from V and 0 bases from J, with 8 bases in between. CDR3 region: CASSQGAANYGYTF. The CDR3 region has the DNA TGCGCCAGCAGCCAGGGGGCAGCTAACTATGGCTACACCTTC.

Turning to this clonotype: Given a much more abundant clone one base away, this may be a read error. J is TRBJ1-3 and V is TRBV20-1, with TRBD1 as a possible D gene (6 bases). The CDR3 extends over 14 amino acids. CDR1 is DFQATT, CDR2 SNEGSKA, per germline (reference sequence). CDR3 nucleotide sequence: TGCAGTGCTAGAGATACGACGGGGGACAACATCATATATTTT. This sequence encodes CSARDTTGDNIIYF.

V gene TRBV6-6 combines with J gene TRBJ2-7; TRBD1 is a possible D gene (5 bases). CDR1 is MNHNY, CDR2 SVGAGI, per germline (reference sequence). The CDR3 consists of 14 residues. Trimming removed 5 bases at V and 5 bases at J, with 16 bases between. This CDR3 reads CASSRTLGSHEQYF. CDR3 nucleotides: TGTGCCAGCAGTCGGACATTGGGATCCCACGAGCAGTACTTC.

This CDR3 reads CASSVQGDMDEQYF. The CDR3 coding sequence is TGTGCCAGCAGCGTACAGGGAGACATGGACGAGCAGTACTTC. This sequence joins TRBV7-2 and TRBJ2-7, with D possibly being TRBD1 (6 bases). The CDR3 has 14 amino acids. Germline values: CDR1 SGHTA, CDR2 FQGNSA. With 5 bases removed from V and 5 bases from J, the gap between germline ends came to 16 bases.

The rearrangement links TRBV11-3 to TRBJ2-2; D is ambiguous. Germline assignment: CDR1 SGHNT and CDR2 YENEEA. This CDR3 has 14 amino acids. Deletions cut 3 bases from V and 2 bases from J, with 7 bases between. The CDR3 loop is CASSFGFNTGELFF. The CDR3 bases are TGTGCCAGCAGCTTCGGATTTAACACCGGGGAGCTGTTTTTT.

Regarding this clonotype: This may be a read error: a much more frequent sequence differs by one nucleotide. This chain uses TRBV7-9 with TRBJ2-7, with D possibly TRBD2 on 5 matching bases. The ends were cut back, 8 bases at V and 2 bases at J, with 16 bases in the middle. Germline values: CDR1 SEHNR, CDR2 FQNEAQ (reference sequence). This CDR3 has 14 amino acids. The CDR3 sequence is CASCGVAGAYEQYF. CDR3 nucleotide sequence: TGTGCCAGCTGCGGCGTCGCCGGGGCCTACGAGCAGTACTTC.

This clonotype was observed many times. The gene calls are TRBV2 and TRBJ1-6; tentative D call: TRBD1 (6 bases). Looked up from germline, CDR1 is SNHLY and CDR2 is FYNNEI. Trimming pared 8 bases from V and 8 bases from J, leaving 16 bases between. This CDR3 comprises 14 residues. CDR3 nucleotide sequence: TGTGCCAGCTCCGAGCGGGGGCCACATTCACCCCTCCACTTT. This gives the protein CASSERGPHSPLHF.

A remark on this clonotype: A much larger clone lies one base from this, so it may be a read error. The gene calls are TRBV19 and TRBJ1-4, with D possibly TRBD1 on 5 matching bases. CDR3 length: 14 residues. CDR1 and CDR2 from the germline V gene are LNHDA and SQIVND (reference sequence). Deletions cut 3 bases from V and 5 bases from J, with 10 bases between. The CDR3 region is CASSINGGNEKLFF. For the CDR3, the DNA is TGTGCCAGTAGTATCAACGGGGGGAATGAAAAACTGTTTTTT.

Regarding this clonotype: Sequence at one end of the junction differs from germline and may be a read error. The chain carries TRBV27 and TRBJ2-7, with 9 bases matching TRBD2. This CDR3 comprises 15 residues. CDR1 and CDR2 (germline): MNHEY, SMNVEV (reference sequence). CDR3: CASTSLAGTSHEQYF. CDR3 DNA sequence: TGTGCCAGCACGAGCCTAGCGGGGACCTCCCACGAGCAGTACTTC.

The rearrangement links TRBV28 to TRBJ2-3, with TRBD2 matching 8 bases. The germline V gene has CDR1 MDHEN and CDR2 SYDVKM. The V gene end was trimmed by 6 bases and the J gene end by 6 bases; junction bases not matched to a gene: 8. The CDR3 consists of 14 residues. CDR3 in amino acids: CASSRSGSLDTQYF. CDR3 DNA sequence: TGTGCCAGCAGCCGCAGCGGGAGTTTGGATACGCAGTATTTT.